The 8 T cell receptor beta chains presented below share a single source sample, sequenced in a study of T cell responses to AZD1222 COVID-19 vaccine. The data were produced by immunoSEQ multiplex PCR, yet TCRdb's version contains in-frame clones alone and is incomplete. The data hold roughly 83,000 clones, with more than 75% observed a single time. The sequencing here drew on peripheral blood, taken on day 0 of AZD1222 vaccination. The receptors come from an adult in good health.

The rearrangement joins TRBV11-3 to TRBJ2-3; 11 bases map to TRBD2. The V segment lost 5 bases and the J segment 7 bases; nucleotides outside the gene matches: 11. The CDR3 totals 16 residues. CDR1 and CDR2 from the germline V gene are SGHNT and YENEEA. CDR3 nucleotide sequence: TGTGCCAGCAGCCCCGGGACTAGCGGAGATCGTCATACGCAGTATTTT. As protein: CASSPGTSGDRHTQYF.

The V and J genes are TRBV3-1 (or the pseudogene TRBV3-2) and TRBJ2-5; 9 bases agree with TRBD1. The CDR3 covers 13 residues. V gave up 8 bases and J gave up 3 bases; unmatched junction bases: 4. Germline V CDR1 and CDR2: LGHDT, YNNKEL (reference sequence). CDR3: CASRGTGKETQYF. For the CDR3, the DNA is TGTGCCAGCCGCGGGACAGGGAAAGAGACCCAGTACTTC.

The chain is built from TRBV11-1 and TRBJ2-3, with D possibly called TRBD1 or TRBD2 (5 bases each). CDR3 length: 15 amino acids. CDR1 is SGHAT, CDR2 FQDESV, per germline (reference sequence). The V gene lost 3 bases and the J gene lost 1 base, with 11 bases spanning the gap. In nucleotides, the CDR3 is TGTGCCAGCAGCTTCAGCCGGGGACGCACAGATACGCAGTATTTT. Protein: CASSFSRGRTDTQYF. The whole variable domain, remainder taken from reference TRBV11-1 and TRBJ2-3, is EAEVAQSPRYKITEKSQAVAFWCDPISGHATLYWYRQILGQGPELLVQFQDESVVDDSQLPKDRFSAERLKGVDSTLKIQPAELGDSAMYLCASSFSRGRTDTQYFGPGTRLTVL.

The genes are TRBV10-3 and TRBJ1-2, with D maybe TRBD1 (6 bases). The CDR3 runs 14 residues. The germline V gene encodes CDR1 ENHRY and CDR2 SYGVKD. V lost 4 bases and J lost 10, with 19 bases in between. CDR3 amino acids: CAISVQGWGGDYTF. The CDR3 DNA is TGTGCCATCAGTGTCCAGGGGTGGGGTGGTGACTACACCTTC.

This clone was picked up one time. This chain uses TRBV10-3 with TRBJ1-3; D is ambiguous. Germline CDR1 ENHRY, CDR2 SYGVKD. This CDR3 region has 15 residues. Deletions cut 6 bases from V and 2 bases from J, with 14 bases between. In DNA form, the CDR3 reads TGTGCCATCAGCGGAGCGTGGGGAACTGGAAACACCATATATTTT. It is translated as CAISGAWGTGNTIYF.

V is TRBV18 and J is TRBJ1-2; no reliable D call. The CDR3 runs to 14 residues. Deletions cut 1 base from V and 5 bases from J, with 11 bases between. Per germline, CDR1 KGHSH and CDR2 LQKENI. This CDR3 reads CASSPQQRAYGYTF. DNA of the CDR3: TGTGCCAGCTCACCACAACAAAGGGCATATGGCTACACCTTC.

This clone was detected only a few times. J is TRBJ2-1 and V is TRBV4-3; 8 bases line up with TRBD1. This CDR3 comprises 17 residues. The J segment lost 5 bases and the V segment lost 0 bases, leaving 9 bases of the junction unmatched. CDR1 and CDR2 (germline): LGHNA, YSLEER. The CDR3 DNA follows: TGCGCCAGCAGCCAAGACATAGGACAGGGAAGGGACAATGAGCAGTTCTTC. It yields the protein CASSQDIGQGRDNEQFF.

This rearrangement joins TRBV2 to TRBJ2-7; a possible D gene is TRBD1 (6 bases). The CDR3 totals 13 residues. Germline CDR1 is SNHLY and CDR2 is FYNNEI. Trimming took 6 bases from V and 2 from J, leaving 11 bases between them. The CDR3 is CASRSGQTYEQYF. The CDR3 nucleotides read TGTGCCAGCAGGTCCGGACAGACCTACGAGCAGTACTTC.